A selection of T cell receptor beta chains follows, all from one sample in a study of CD8+ T cells in alopecia areata. Using immunoSEQ multiplex PCR, the repertoire was profiled, and TCRdb retains in-frame clones only, with some absent. The table lists about 300,000 clones, nearly 60% of them singletons, with approximately 2% in the top ten. The sample here was CD4+ T cells sorted from blood, taken at week 24, from a patient treated with tofacitinib. These receptors were collected from a human donor with alopecia areata. The CDR3 runs from the conserved cysteine through the conserved F or W. Fields, in order: clone size, J gene, D gene, V gene, CDR3 protein, CDR3 DNA. A D gene is named only where the DNA matches it firmly. Not all rows give a size; the values are once, few, many and, for expanded clones, a class.

clone_size: few
j_call: TRBJ2-6
d_call: -
v_call: TRBV7-9
cdr3_aa: CASSLSLGSGANVLTF
cdr3_nt: TGTGCCAGCAGCCTCAGCTTGGGCTCTGGGGCCAACGTCCTGACTTTC

clone_size: -
j_call: TRBJ2-7
d_call: -
v_call: TRBV30
cdr3_aa: CAWSFVRAVGDEQYF
cdr3_nt: TGTGCCTGGAGTTTTGTCCGGGCGGTCGGCGACGAGCAGTACTTC

clone_size: few
j_call: TRBJ2-2
d_call: -
v_call: TRBV7-2
cdr3_aa: CASSLFFGGTGELFF
cdr3_nt: TGTGCCAGCAGCTTATTCTTCGGGGGAACCGGGGAGCTGTTTTTT

clone_size: few
j_call: TRBJ1-1
d_call: -
v_call: TRBV29-1
cdr3_aa: CSAARTVNTEAFF
cdr3_nt: TGCAGCGCCGCCCGGACGGTTAACACTGAAGCTTTCTTT

clone_size: -
j_call: TRBJ2-2
d_call: -
v_call: TRBV18
cdr3_aa: CASSPPATGELFF
cdr3_nt: TGTGCCAGCTCACCACCGGCGACCGGGGAGCTGTTTTTT

clone_size: -
j_call: TRBJ2-7
d_call: -
v_call: TRBV7-6
cdr3_aa: CASQGWRDEQYF
cdr3_nt: TGTGCCAGCCAGGGCTGGAGGGACGAGCAGTACTTC

clone_size: few
j_call: TRBJ1-5
d_call: TRBD1
v_call: TRBV7-6
cdr3_aa: CASTPGQGPNQPQHF
cdr3_nt: TGTGCCAGCACTCCGGGACAGGGGCCCAATCAGCCCCAGCATTTT

clone_size: -
j_call: TRBJ2-3
d_call: TRBD2
v_call: TRBV27
cdr3_aa: CASSSLAGWTRASTDTQYF
cdr3_nt: TGTGCCAGCAGTTCCTTAGCGGGGTGGACCCGTGCTAGCACAGATACGCAGTATTTT

clone_size: -
j_call: TRBJ1-3
d_call: TRBD1
v_call: TRBV13
cdr3_aa: CASSLTGGASGNTIYF
cdr3_nt: TGTGCCAGCAGCCTGACAGGGGGCGCATCTGGAAACACCATATATTTT

clone_size: -
j_call: TRBJ2-3
d_call: TRBD2
v_call: TRBV25-1
cdr3_aa: CASSPSGARNTQYF
cdr3_nt: TGTGCCAGCAGTCCTAGCGGGGCACGCAATACGCAGTATTTT

clone_size: -
j_call: TRBJ1-1
d_call: -
v_call: TRBV2
cdr3_aa: CASIGITEAFF
cdr3_nt: TGTGCCAGCATAGGGATCACTGAAGCTTTCTTT

clone_size: -
j_call: TRBJ1-1
d_call: -
v_call: TRBV7-2
cdr3_aa: CASSSRGFITGRKNTEAFF
cdr3_nt: TGTGCCAGCAGCTCCCGAGGATTTATTACAGGGCGGAAGAACACTGAAGCTTTCTTT

clone_size: once
j_call: TRBJ2-3
d_call: -
v_call: TRBV5-6
cdr3_aa: CASSLVGHGTDTQYF
cdr3_nt: TGTGCCAGCAGCTTGGTAGGACATGGGACAGATACGCAGTATTTT

clone_size: -
j_call: TRBJ2-3
d_call: TRBD1
v_call: TRBV29-1
cdr3_aa: CSVEDLRQGRSDTQYF
cdr3_nt: TGCAGCGTTGAAGATCTGAGACAGGGACGGTCGGATACGCAGTATTTT

clone_size: -
j_call: TRBJ2-7
d_call: TRBD1
v_call: TRBV7-2
cdr3_aa: CASSLAGQSPYEQYF
cdr3_nt: TGTGCCAGCAGCTTAGCGGGACAGAGCCCCTACGAGCAGTACTTC

clone_size: -
j_call: TRBJ2-7
d_call: TRBD2
v_call: TRBV15
cdr3_aa: CATSREVLAVSYEQYF
cdr3_nt: TGTGCCACCAGCAGAGAAGTCCTAGCGGTATCCTACGAGCAGTACTTC

clone_size: once
j_call: TRBJ1-6
d_call: -
v_call: TRBV30
cdr3_aa: CAWSWGGGRDSPLHF
cdr3_nt: TGTGCCTGGAGTTGGGGTGGGGGTAGGGATTCACCCCTCCACTTT

clone_size: -
j_call: TRBJ2-7
d_call: TRBD2
v_call: TRBV5-1
cdr3_aa: CASNRLAGAALHEQYF
cdr3_nt: TGCGCCAGCAACCGACTAGCGGGGGCCGCCCTCCACGAGCAGTACTTC

clone_size: once
j_call: TRBJ2-7
d_call: -
v_call: TRBV2
cdr3_aa: CASSEAGYEQYF
cdr3_nt: TGTGCCAGCAGTGAAGCGGGTTACGAGCAGTACTTC

clone_size: few
j_call: TRBJ2-6
d_call: -
v_call: TRBV23-1
cdr3_aa: CASSRPNRRGANVLTF
cdr3_nt: TGCGCCAGCAGTCGACCTAACAGAAGAGGGGCCAACGTCCTGACTTTC

clone_size: -
j_call: TRBJ1-6
d_call: TRBD1
v_call: TRBV10-2
cdr3_aa: CASRRDRNSPLHF
cdr3_nt: TGCGCCAGTCGCCGGGACAGGAATTCACCCCTCCACTTT

clone_size: -
j_call: TRBJ2-2
d_call: TRBD1
v_call: TRBV30
cdr3_aa: CAWSVPSGGTGELFF
cdr3_nt: TGTGCCTGGAGTGTTCCATCAGGGGGCACCGGGGAGCTGTTTTTT

clone_size: -
j_call: TRBJ1-5
d_call: -
v_call: TRBV28
cdr3_aa: CASVRERNQPQHF
cdr3_nt: TGTGCCAGCGTACGAGAGCGCAATCAGCCCCAGCATTTT

clone_size: -
j_call: TRBJ2-5
d_call: -
v_call: TRBV7-2
cdr3_aa: CASSLSSRGEETQYF
cdr3_nt: TGTGCCAGCAGCTTATCCTCGCGTGGGGAAGAGACCCAGTACTTC

clone_size: -
j_call: TRBJ1-1
d_call: -
v_call: TRBV30
cdr3_aa: CAWSRQLNTEAFF
cdr3_nt: TGTGCCTGGAGTAGACAGCTGAACACTGAAGCTTTCTTT

clone_size: -
j_call: TRBJ1-6
d_call: -
v_call: TRBV30
cdr3_aa: CAWSGRGTPVYNSPLHF
cdr3_nt: TGTGCCTGGAGCGGCCGGGGGACGCCGGTATATAATTCACCCCTCCACTTT

clone_size: -
j_call: TRBJ1-5
d_call: -
v_call: TRBV10-3
cdr3_aa: CAISEQKGINSNQPQHF
cdr3_nt: TGTGCCATCAGTGAGCAAAAGGGAATTAATAGCAATCAGCCCCAGCATTTT

clone_size: -
j_call: TRBJ2-7
d_call: -
v_call: TRBV20-1
cdr3_aa: CSATTPYEQYF
cdr3_nt: TGCAGTGCTACCACCCCCTACGAGCAGTACTTC

clone_size: few
j_call: TRBJ2-3
d_call: -
v_call: TRBV7-2
cdr3_aa: CASSLTSSTDTQYF
cdr3_nt: TGTGCCAGCAGCCTTACTAGTTCCACAGATACGCAGTATTTT